The sample holds many counts of the clone carrying this T cell receptor beta chain. Healthy Caucasian donors formed the entire cohort. These data are taken from a study of identical twins. Each cDNA held unique molecular identifiers, and template switching gave it a universal primer site. TCRdb reanalysed the 5' RACE reads using MiXCR and keeps one entry per CDR3 protein. The sample lists 450,000 to 650,000 distinct CDR3 sequences, around a tenth occurring once. Germline CDR1 GTSNPN, CDR2 SVGIG (reference sequence). There are 13 residues in the CDR3. Trimming removed 3 bases from V and 3 bases from J; junction bases left unmatched: 2. Separately, the same data were catalogued under a study of yellow fever vaccine responses in identical twins. Per that paper: Twins reportedly appeared to share part of their vaccine T cell response while keeping part individual.

The rearrangement uses TRBV30 and TRBJ1-1; 9 bases match TRBD1. The origin of this receptor is a woman under 30 in good health. Sample: PBMCs. The CDR3: CAWRGQGHTEAFF. The CDR3 DNA reads TGTGCCTGGAGGGGACAGGGACACACTGAAGCTTTCTTT.